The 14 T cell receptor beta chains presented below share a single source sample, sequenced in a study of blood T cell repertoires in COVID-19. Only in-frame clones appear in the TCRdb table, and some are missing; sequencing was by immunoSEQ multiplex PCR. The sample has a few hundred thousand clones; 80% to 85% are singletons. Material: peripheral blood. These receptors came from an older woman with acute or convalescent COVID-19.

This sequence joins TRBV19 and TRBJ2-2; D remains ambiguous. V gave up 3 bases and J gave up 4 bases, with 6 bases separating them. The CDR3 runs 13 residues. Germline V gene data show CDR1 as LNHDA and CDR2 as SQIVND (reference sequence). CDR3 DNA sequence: TGTGCCAGTAGTATGAGGTTCACCGGGGAGCTGTTTTTT. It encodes CASSMRFTGELFF.

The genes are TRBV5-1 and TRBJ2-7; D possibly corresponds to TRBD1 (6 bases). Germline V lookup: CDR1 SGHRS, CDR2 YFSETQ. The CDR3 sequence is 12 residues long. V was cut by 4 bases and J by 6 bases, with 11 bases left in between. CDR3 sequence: CASSIDRSEQYF. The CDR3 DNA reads TGCGCCAGCAGCATTGACAGGTCCGAGCAGTACTTC.

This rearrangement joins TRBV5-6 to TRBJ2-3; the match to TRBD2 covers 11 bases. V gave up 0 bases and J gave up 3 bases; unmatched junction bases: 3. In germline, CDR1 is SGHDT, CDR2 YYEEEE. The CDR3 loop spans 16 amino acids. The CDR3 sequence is CASSLVTSGATDTQYF. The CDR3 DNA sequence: TGTGCCAGCAGCTTGGTGACTAGCGGGGCTACAGATACGCAGTATTTT.

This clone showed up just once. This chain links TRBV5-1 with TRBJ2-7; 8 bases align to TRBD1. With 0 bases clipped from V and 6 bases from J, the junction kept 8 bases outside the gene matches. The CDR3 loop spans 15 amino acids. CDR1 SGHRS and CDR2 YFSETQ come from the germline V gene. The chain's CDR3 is CASSLAWGQDGEQYF. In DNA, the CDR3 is TGCGCCAGCAGCTTGGCCTGGGGACAGGATGGCGAGCAGTACTTC.

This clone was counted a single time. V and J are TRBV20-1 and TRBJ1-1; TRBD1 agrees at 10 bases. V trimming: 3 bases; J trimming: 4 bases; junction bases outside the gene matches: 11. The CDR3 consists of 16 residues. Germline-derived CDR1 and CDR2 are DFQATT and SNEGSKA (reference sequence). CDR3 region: CSASYDARTGGTEAFF. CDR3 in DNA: TGCAGTGCTAGTTATGATGCGAGGACAGGGGGCACTGAAGCTTTCTTT.

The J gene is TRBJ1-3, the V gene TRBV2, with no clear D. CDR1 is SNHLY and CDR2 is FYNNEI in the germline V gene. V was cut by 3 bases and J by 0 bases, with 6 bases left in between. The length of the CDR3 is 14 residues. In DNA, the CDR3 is TGTGCCAGCAGTGATGTTAGCTCTGGAAACACCATATATTTT. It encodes CASSDVSSGNTIYF.

The CDR3 region is CASRPLEGSGGYTF. The CDR3 DNA sequence: TGTGCCAGCAGGCCTCTGGAGGGCTCTGGTGGCTACACCTTC. The J gene is TRBJ1-2, the V gene TRBV4-2; D ambiguous. V lost 6 bases, J lost 7 bases, and 18 bases lay in between. Per the germline V gene, CDR1 is LGHNA and CDR2 is YNFKEQ. The CDR3 length is 14 residues.

CDR3 protein: CASSGTAGTGGAGGNTIYF. The CDR3 DNA sequence: TGTGCCAGCAGTGGGACGGCCGGGACAGGGGGCGCAGGGGGAAACACCATATATTTT. The rearrangement uses TRBV28 and TRBJ1-3, with 12 nucleotides matching TRBD1. J was trimmed by 4 bases and V by 5 bases; bases with no gene match: 15. The CDR3 has 19 residues. Germline assignment: CDR1 MDHEN and CDR2 SYDVKM.

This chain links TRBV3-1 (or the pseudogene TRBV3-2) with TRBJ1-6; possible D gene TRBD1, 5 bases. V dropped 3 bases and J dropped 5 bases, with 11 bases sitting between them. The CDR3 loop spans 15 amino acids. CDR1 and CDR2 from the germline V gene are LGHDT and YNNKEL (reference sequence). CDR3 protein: CASSHQGGDNSPLHF. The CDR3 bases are TGTGCCAGCAGCCACCAGGGTGGGGATAATTCACCCCTCCACTTT.

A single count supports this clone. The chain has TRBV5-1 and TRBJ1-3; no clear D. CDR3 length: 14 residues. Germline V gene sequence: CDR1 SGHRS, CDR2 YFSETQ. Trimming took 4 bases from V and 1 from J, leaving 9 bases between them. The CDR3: CASSRSGSGNTIYF. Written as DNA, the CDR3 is TGCGCCAGCAGCCGGTCGGGGTCTGGAAACACCATATATTTT.

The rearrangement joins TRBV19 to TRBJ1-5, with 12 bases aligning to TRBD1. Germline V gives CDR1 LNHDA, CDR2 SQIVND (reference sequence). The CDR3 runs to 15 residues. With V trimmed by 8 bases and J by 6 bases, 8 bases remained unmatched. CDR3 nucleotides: TGTGCCAGTGGCCGGGGGACAGGGGGCACTCAGCCCCAGCATTTT. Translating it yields CASGRGTGGTQPQHF. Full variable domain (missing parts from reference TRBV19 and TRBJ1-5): DGGITQSPKYLFRKEGQNVTLSCEQNLNHDAMYWYRQDPGQGLRLIYYSQIVNDFQKGDIAEGYSVSREKKESFPLTVTSAQKNPTAFYLCASGRGTGGTQPQHFGDGTRLSIL.

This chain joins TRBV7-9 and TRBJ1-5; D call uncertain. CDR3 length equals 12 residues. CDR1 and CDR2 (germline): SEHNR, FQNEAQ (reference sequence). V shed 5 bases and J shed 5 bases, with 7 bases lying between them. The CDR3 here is CASSRQDQPQHF. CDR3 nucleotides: TGTGCCAGCAGCCGACAAGATCAGCCCCAGCATTTT.

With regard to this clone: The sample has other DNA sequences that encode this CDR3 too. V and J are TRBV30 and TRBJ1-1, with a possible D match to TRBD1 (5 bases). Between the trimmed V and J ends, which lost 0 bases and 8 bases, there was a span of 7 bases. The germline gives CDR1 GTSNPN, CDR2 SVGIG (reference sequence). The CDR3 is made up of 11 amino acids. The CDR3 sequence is CAWSVAGEAFF. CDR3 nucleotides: TGTGCCTGGAGTGTGGCAGGGGAAGCTTTCTTT.

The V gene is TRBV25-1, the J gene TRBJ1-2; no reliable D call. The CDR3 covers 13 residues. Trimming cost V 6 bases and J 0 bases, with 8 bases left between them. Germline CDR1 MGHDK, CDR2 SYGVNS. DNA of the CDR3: TGTGCCAGCAGCGCCGGTGCTAACTATGGCTACACCTTC. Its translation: CASSAGANYGYTF.